The clone carrying this T cell receptor beta chain showed up many times. The record originates from a study of identical twins. This CDR3 is built from 15 residues. Germline values: CDR1 SGHRS, CDR2 YFSETQ. The V and J ends lost 7 bases and 3 bases, in that order; junction bases with no gene match: 13. TCRdb re-called the 5' RACE reads with MiXCR, one entry per CDR3 protein. The data contain 240,000 or so distinct CDR3 sequences, approximately 12% of them seen just once; the ten biggest clones take up around 4%. Another study also made use of these data, one on yellow fever vaccine responses in identical twins.

The rearrangement uses TRBV5-1 and TRBJ2-7, with TRBD2 matching 7 bases. Sequencing was performed on memory (CD45RO+) T cells sorted from blood. This TCR was sampled from a woman in her late teens or twenties in good health. In DNA form, the CDR3 reads TGCGCCAGCCGTACCACTAGCGCCTTTAGCTACGAGCAGTACTTC. Protein product: CASRTTSAFSYEQYF.